This TCR beta chain was sequenced in a study of T cells in Graves' hyperthyroidism and ophthalmopathy. This clonotype was counted ten times or more. V was cut by 0 bases and J by 0 bases, with 13 bases left in between. The length of the CDR3 is 17 residues. Germline V lookup: CDR1 LGHDT, CDR2 YNNKEL (reference sequence). RNA transcripts gave rise to amplified TCR beta CDR3 regions. An initial round of RT-PCR targeting the TCR CDR3 relied on the HTBI primer set. TCRdb re-derived calls from the multiplex PCR reads in MiXCR, one entry per CDR3 protein. The sample consists of fewer than 600,000 distinct CDR3 sequences, around an eighth of them appearing once.

The sequenced sample consisted of blood. This chain connects TRBV3-1 to TRBJ2-3; D tentatively reads TRBD1 or TRBD2 (5 bases each). This sequence originates from a woman aged 18-29 years with Graves' hyperthyroidism. For the CDR3, the DNA is TGTGCCAGCAGCCAAGATCGAGGGGACCATAGCACAGATACGCAGTATTTT. This encodes CASSQDRGDHSTDTQYF.